These 29 T cell receptor beta chains were all obtained from the same sample, sequenced in a study of blood T cell repertoires in COVID-19. TCRdb's table, derived via immunoSEQ multiplex PCR, lists solely in-frame clones and lacks some. This sample has 200,000 or so clones, with around four fifths found just once. Sequenced material: peripheral blood. The source is a human donor in a cohort sampled during active COVID-19.

This chain joins TRBV2 and TRBJ1-3; no firm D call. This CDR3 has 14 residues. Germline CDR1 and CDR2: SNHLY and FYNNEI. Trimming took off 8 bases at V and 0 bases at J, with 11 bases between the two ends. CDR3 in DNA: TGTGCCAGCGCGAAGGAGTACTCTGGAAACACCATATATTTT. Its translation is CASAKEYSGNTIYF.

The chain carries TRBV5-1 and TRBJ2-2; tentative D call: TRBD2 (5 bases). Germline CDR1 reads SGHRS; CDR2 reads YFSETQ. The CDR3 totals 14 residues. The V and J ends lost 1 base and 6 bases respectively, with 10 bases between them. The CDR3 spells CASSLLEGAGELFF. The CDR3 region has the DNA TGCGCCAGCAGCTTGCTTGAGGGAGCCGGGGAGCTGTTTTTT. Together with reference TRBV5-1 and TRBJ2-2, the CDR3 gives the full variable domain: KAGVTQTPRYLIKTRGQQVTLSCSPISGHRSVSWYQQTPGQGLQFLFEYFSETQRNKGNFPGRFSGRQFSNSRSEMNVSTLELGDSALYLCASSLLEGAGELFFGEGSRLTVL.

The chain carries TRBV10-3 and TRBJ2-7, with TRBD2 matching 7 bases. This CDR3 is built from 11 residues. Germline loops: CDR1 ENHRY, CDR2 SYGVKD. Trimming took 10 bases from V and 5 from J; bases not matched to a gene: 5. CDR3 in DNA: TGTGCCAGCGGACTAGATAACGAGCAGTACTTC. Protein: CASGLDNEQYF.

The rearrangement links TRBV6-2 or TRBV6-3 to TRBJ2-3; the match to TRBD2 covers 12 bases. Trimming cost V 2 bases and J 1 base; bases outside gene matches: 1. This CDR3 has 16 amino acids. Per germline, CDR1 MNHEY and CDR2 SVGEGT. The CDR3 region is CASSYGLAGRTDTQYF. The CDR3, as DNA: TGTGCCAGCAGTTACGGACTAGCGGGGCGCACAGATACGCAGTATTTT.

The chain employs TRBV6-5 and TRBJ2-3; a possible D gene is TRBD2 (6 bases). Germline assignment: CDR1 MNHEY and CDR2 SVGAGI. The CDR3 covers 15 residues. V lost 8 bases to trimming and J lost 1 base, with 16 bases between them. CDR3 sequence reads: CASERRGGGTDTQYF. CDR3 bases: TGTGCCAGCGAGCGAAGAGGAGGGGGCACAGATACGCAGTATTTT.

The V gene is TRBV24-1, the J gene TRBJ2-3; 8 bases are shared with TRBD2. Germline CDR1 reads KGHDR; CDR2 reads SFDVKD. V gave up 4 bases and J gave up 5 bases; unmatched junction bases: 7. The CDR3 length is 15 residues. The CDR3 protein is CATSDISGAGDTQYF. The CDR3 coding sequence is TGTGCCACCAGTGACATTAGCGGGGCGGGAGATACGCAGTATTTT.

This clone was detected only once. This chain links TRBV10-3 with TRBJ2-1; a possible D gene is TRBD1 (5 bases). Per the germline V gene, CDR1 is ENHRY and CDR2 is SYGVKD. The CDR3 runs to 16 residues. V was cut by 4 bases and J by 8 bases, with 21 bases left in between. CDR3 region: CAISVRLGAAMDEQFF. The CDR3 DNA reads TGTGCCATCAGTGTCAGATTAGGGGCCGCAATGGATGAGCAGTTCTTC.

This chain links TRBV20-1 with TRBJ2-5; the match to TRBD1 covers 7 bases. CDR3 length: 13 amino acids. J gave up 3 bases and V 3 bases, and 4 bases lay outside the gene matches. Germline V gene lookup returns CDR1 DFQATT and CDR2 SNEGSKA (reference sequence). The CDR3 is CSASGTEEETQYF. In DNA form, the CDR3 reads TGCAGTGCTAGTGGGACAGAGGAAGAGACCCAGTACTTC.

The chain couples TRBV18 to TRBJ2-2, with D uncertain. The CDR3 loop spans 15 amino acids. V lost 4 bases to trimming and J lost 4 bases, with 13 bases between them. CDR1 and CDR2 from the germline V gene are KGHSH and LQKENI. The CDR3 here is CASSQQPPGTGELFF. The CDR3 nucleotides read TGTGCCAGCTCACAGCAACCCCCGGGCACCGGGGAGCTGTTTTTT.

The chain links TRBV5-1 to TRBJ2-2, with 9 bases matching TRBD1. The CDR3 runs 17 residues. V was clipped by 4 bases and J by 2 bases; unmatched bases: 9. Looked up from germline, CDR1 is SGHRS and CDR2 is YFSETQ. The CDR3 protein is CASSRTGTGSNTGELFF. DNA for the CDR3: TGCGCCAGCAGCCGTACCGGGACAGGGTCAAACACCGGGGAGCTGTTTTTT. Full variable domain (remainder filled in from reference TRBV5-1 and TRBJ2-2): KAGVTQTPRYLIKTRGQQVTLSCSPISGHRSVSWYQQTPGQGLQFLFEYFSETQRNKGNFPGRFSGRQFSNSRSEMNVSTLELGDSALYLCASSRTGTGSNTGELFFGEGSRLTVL.

V gene TRBV3-1 (or the pseudogene TRBV3-2) combines with J gene TRBJ1-5; 8 bases are shared with TRBD1. With V trimmed by 4 bases and J by 5 bases, 4 bases remained unmatched. Germline CDR1 reads LGHDT; CDR2 reads YNNKEL (reference sequence). The CDR3 extends over 14 amino acids. DNA for the CDR3: TGTGCCAGCAGCCCCCAGGGGGCGCATCAGCCCCAGCATTTT. Its protein product is CASSPQGAHQPQHF.

The chain recombines TRBV6-2 or TRBV6-3 with TRBJ2-3, with a tentative D call TRBD2 (7 bases). CDR1 MNHEY and CDR2 SVGEGT come from the germline V gene. Trimming took off 2 bases at V and 2 bases at J, with 11 bases between the two ends. The CDR3 extends over 15 amino acids. The CDR3 DNA sequence: TGTGCCAGCAGTTACGGGGGGGGCGCCACAGATACGCAGTATTTT. Residues: CASSYGGGATDTQYF.

The rearrangement joins TRBV2 to TRBJ1-1; TRBD1 matches 9 bases. The V gene end was trimmed by 7 bases and the J gene end by 5 bases; junction bases not matched to a gene: 8. The CDR3 consists of 14 residues. Germline V gene sequence: CDR1 SNHLY, CDR2 FYNNEI. The CDR3: CASISTGGSTEAFF. In nucleotides, the CDR3 is TGTGCCAGCATTTCGACAGGGGGTAGTACTGAAGCTTTCTTT. The full variable domain, completed using reference TRBV2 and TRBJ1-1, is EPEVTQTPSHQVTQMGQEVILRCVPISNHLYFYWYRQILGQKVEFLVSFYNNEISEKSEIFDDQFSVERPDGSNFTLKIRSTKLEDSAMYFCASISTGGSTEAFFGQGTRLTVV.

The rearrangement uses TRBV11-3 and TRBJ2-5, with TRBD1 identical over 7 bases. CDR3 length: 13 amino acids. Germline-derived CDR1 and CDR2 are SGHNT and YENEEA. V lost 5 bases and J lost 5; bases outside the gene matches: 5. CDR3 region: CASSRDSWETQYF. The CDR3, as DNA: TGTGCCAGCAGCCGGGACAGTTGGGAGACCCAGTACTTC.

This chain uses TRBV5-1 with TRBJ1-1; 8 bases are a match to TRBD1. The J segment lost 4 bases and the V segment lost 2 bases, leaving 4 bases of the junction unmatched. In germline, CDR1 is SGHRS, CDR2 YFSETQ. The CDR3 is made up of 14 amino acids. The CDR3 DNA reads as TGCGCCAGCAGCTTTACGCAGGGGGCCACTGAAGCTTTCTTT. Translated: CASSFTQGATEAFF.

The chain has TRBV27 and TRBJ2-1; 13 bases line up with TRBD2. J gave up 7 bases and V 4 bases, and 1 base lay outside the gene matches. The CDR3 consists of 14 residues. In germline, CDR1 is MNHEY, CDR2 SMNVEV (reference sequence). CDR3 in DNA: TGTGCCAGCAGTTCGACTAGCGGGAGGAATGAGCAGTTCTTC. This gives the protein CASSSTSGRNEQFF.

The table lists this clone with a few counts. The chain employs TRBV19 and TRBJ2-5; 8 bases line up with TRBD1. This CDR3 comprises 15 residues. V trimming: 4 bases; J trimming: 4 bases; junction bases outside the gene matches: 8. Germline CDR1 is LNHDA and CDR2 is SQIVND (reference sequence). CDR3 in DNA: TGTGCCAGTAGTACTCGGACAGGGAGACCAGAGACCCAGTACTTC. The encoded protein is CASSTRTGRPETQYF.

The table lists this clone with a few counts. The chain joins TRBV13 to TRBJ1-5, with TRBD1 identical over 9 bases. Germline loops: CDR1 PRHDT, CDR2 FYEKMQ (reference sequence). With V trimmed by 0 bases and J by 7 bases, 4 bases remained unmatched. The length of the CDR3 is 15 residues. In DNA, the CDR3 is TGTGCCAGCAGCTTAGGACAGGGGGCTGGACAGCCCCAGCATTTT. Translated, it gives CASSLGQGAGQPQHF.

The sample holds a few counts of this clone. The same CDR3 can be traced to other DNA sequences in this sample. This chain uses TRBV18 with TRBJ2-2; no firm D call. This CDR3 has 13 amino acids. CDR1 and CDR2 (germline): KGHSH, LQKENI. Between the trimmed V and J ends, which lost 3 bases and 8 bases, there was a span of 10 bases. This CDR3 reads CASSPREAGELFF. DNA for the CDR3: TGTGCCAGCTCACCTAGAGAAGCGGGGGAGCTGTTTTTT.

This clone was seen only a few times. The chain employs TRBV4-1 and TRBJ2-7, with D unresolved. Between the trimmed V and J ends, which lost 1 base and 3 bases, there was a span of 13 bases. Germline loops: CDR1 MGHRA, CDR2 YSYEKL. CDR3 length equals 15 residues. This CDR3 is CASSQAITVDYEQYF. The CDR3 nucleotides read TGCGCCAGCAGCCAAGCTATCACAGTTGACTACGAGCAGTACTTC.

This clone was picked up a small number of times. The rearrangement links TRBV4-1 to TRBJ2-7; perhaps TRBD1 as D (6 bases). V lost 0 bases to trimming and J lost 1 base, with 16 bases between them. CDR1 is MGHRA, CDR2 YSYEKL, per germline. The CDR3 is 17 amino acids. The CDR3 coding sequence is TGCGCCAGCAGCCAAGATCCGTTTCCGGGACAATCCTACGAGCAGTACTTC. Translated: CASSQDPFPGQSYEQYF.

CDR3: CASSESGGRGNTIYF. In DNA, the CDR3 is TGTGCCAGCAGTGAATCGGGAGGAAGGGGAAACACCATATATTTT. The gene calls are TRBV6-1 and TRBJ1-3; no definite D call. There are 15 residues in the CDR3. CDR1 MNHNS and CDR2 SASEGT come from the germline V gene. V was cut by 2 bases and J by 4 bases, with 12 bases left in between.

There are many counts of this clone. The V gene is TRBV5-6, the J gene TRBJ1-2; D possibly corresponds to TRBD1 (6 bases). Trimming took off 2 bases at V and 4 bases at J, with 9 bases between the two ends. From germline, CDR1 is SGHDT and CDR2 YYEEEE. The CDR3 runs to 13 residues. The DNA for the CDR3 is TGTGCCAGCAGCTTAGACAGGCTCTATGGCTACACCTTC. Translating gives CASSLDRLYGYTF. Full variable domain (remainder filled in from reference TRBV5-6 and TRBJ1-2): DAGVTQSPTHLIKTRGQQVTLRCSPKSGHDTVSWYQQALGQGPQFIFQYYEEEERQRGNFPDRFSGHQFPNYSSELNVNALLLGDSALYLCASSLDRLYGYTFGSGTRLTVV.

The chain couples TRBV5-1 to TRBJ1-5; D is uncertain. The CDR3 length is 14 residues. The V end lost 3 bases, the J end lost 5 bases, and 12 bases lay between the germline ends. The germline V gene encodes CDR1 SGHRS and CDR2 YFSETQ. The chain's CDR3 is CASSSGEGDQPQHF. The CDR3 DNA is TGCGCCAGCAGCTCCGGCGAGGGTGATCAGCCCCAGCATTTT.

The chain recombines TRBV4-2 with TRBJ2-1; 10 positions agree with TRBD2. Germline lookup yields CDR1 LGHNA and CDR2 YNFKEQ. V trimming: 3 bases; J trimming: 0 bases; junction bases outside the gene matches: 2. This CDR3 comprises 16 residues. The CDR3 DNA follows: TGTGCCAGCAGCCAGTCTAGCGGGGGCTCCTACAATGAGCAGTTCTTC. Translating it yields CASSQSSGGSYNEQFF.

The chain links TRBV11-3 to TRBJ2-5, with D perhaps matching TRBD2 (7 bases). From germline, CDR1 is SGHNT and CDR2 YENEEA. This CDR3 is 15 amino acids long. The V and J ends lost 3 bases and 1 base respectively, with 12 bases between them. CDR3 sequence: CASSFGGAGQETQYF. DNA of the CDR3: TGTGCCAGCAGCTTTGGGGGGGCGGGCCAAGAGACCCAGTACTTC.

V usage is TRBV5-1 and J usage is TRBJ2-5, with D maybe TRBD2 (6 bases). CDR1 is SGHRS, CDR2 YFSETQ, per germline. Trimming stripped 2 bases from V and 5 bases from J, with 16 bases between. The CDR3 is 15 amino acids. CDR3 protein: CASSLTGSGEETQYF. CDR3 nucleotide sequence: TGCGCCAGCAGCTTAACAGGTTCGGGGGAGGAGACCCAGTACTTC.

CDR3 sequence: CASSRTSGQETQYF. The CDR3 bases are TGTGCCAGCAGTCGGACTAGCGGACAAGAGACCCAGTACTTC. This chain connects TRBV6-5 to TRBJ2-5; TRBD2 agrees at 10 bases. Germline V gene data show CDR1 as MNHEY and CDR2 as SVGAGI. This CDR3 has 14 residues. J was trimmed by 2 bases and V by 5 bases; bases with no gene match: 2.

Here the CDR3 reads CASSVLFRGGDTQYF. DNA for the CDR3: TGTGCCAGCAGCGTACTGTTCCGGGGGGGAGATACGCAGTATTTT. This chain links TRBV9 with TRBJ2-3, with 8 bases matching TRBD2. V trimming: 1 base; J trimming: 5 bases; junction bases outside the gene matches: 6. The CDR3 runs to 15 residues. Germline-derived CDR1 and CDR2 are SGDLS and YYNGEE. The full variable domain, with the rest looked up from reference TRBV9 and TRBJ2-3, is DSGVTQTPKHLITATGQRVTLRCSPRSGDLSVYWYQQSLDQGLQFLIQYYNGEERAKGNILERFSAQQFPDLHSELNLSSLELGDSALYFCASSVLFRGGDTQYFGPGTRLTVL.